The 28 T cell receptor beta chains presented below share a single source sample, sequenced in a study of T and B cells in COVID-19 patients. Each TRB amplification used roughly 220-550 ng of genomic DNA from blood. BIOMED2 TRB-A/B primer pools were used in multiplex TRB PCR. MiXCR was run by TCRdb on the multiplex PCR reads, yielding one entry per CDR3 protein. The sample holds over 5,000 distinct CDR3 sequences, 33% seen once. Sequencing was done on a sample of blood. Receptors were obtained from a human donor with active COVID-19.

CDR3 residues: CATNTGPSTDTQYF. CDR3 DNA sequence: TGTGCCACCAACACGGGACCTAGCACAGATACGCAGTATTTT. V usage is TRBV24-1 and J usage is TRBJ2-3; the D gene could be TRBD1 or TRBD2 (5 bases each). Trimming pared 8 bases from V and 0 bases from J, leaving 11 bases between. The CDR3 is 14 amino acids. Germline CDR1 KGHDR, CDR2 SFDVKD.

A few counts support this clonotype. V is TRBV27 and J is TRBJ1-5; unclear D gene. CDR3 length equals 16 residues. Trimming removed 0 bases at V and 6 bases at J, with 15 bases between. Germline CDR1 MNHEY, CDR2 SMNVEV (reference sequence). The CDR3: CASSLSGSGGIQPQHF. The CDR3 coding sequence is TGTGCCAGCAGTTTATCGGGCAGTGGAGGGATTCAGCCCCAGCATTTT.

V usage is TRBV20-1 and J usage is TRBJ1-3; D gene uncertain. This CDR3 region has 13 residues. Germline V lookup: CDR1 DFQATT, CDR2 SNEGSKA (reference sequence). V lost 4 bases and J 0 bases, leaving 7 bases between the germline ends. DNA of the CDR3: TGCAGTGCTAATAAGAACTCTGGAAACACCATATATTTT. As protein: CSANKNSGNTIYF.

This clonotype showed up just a few times. The chain couples TRBV5-4 to TRBJ2-7; 12 bases align to TRBD2. Germline loops: CDR1 SGHNT, CDR2 YYREEE (reference sequence). Unmatched junction bases numbered 1, after V lost 4 bases and J lost 2 bases. The CDR3 totals 14 residues. The CDR3 here is CASSASGRAYEQYF. For the CDR3, the DNA is TGTGCCAGCAGCGCTAGCGGGAGGGCCTACGAGCAGTACTTC.

The chain employs TRBV24-1 and TRBJ2-1, with 10 bases that match TRBD1. Trimming removed 11 bases from V and 8 bases from J; junction bases left unmatched: 14. Germline-derived CDR1 and CDR2 are KGHDR and SFDVKD. The CDR3 totals 15 residues. The CDR3: CAISIPGQGYDEQFF. The CDR3 DNA follows: TGTGCCATCAGCATACCGGGACAGGGGTACGATGAGCAGTTCTTC.

This clonotype was counted between two and nine times. V is TRBV19 and J is TRBJ2-2; 7 nucleotides agree with TRBD2. The CDR3 sequence is 16 residues long. With 4 bases clipped from V and 0 bases from J, the junction kept 5 bases outside the gene matches. CDR1 is LNHDA and CDR2 is SQIVND in the germline V gene (reference sequence). CDR3 loop: CASSTTGRTNTGELFF. CDR3 nucleotides: TGTGCCAGTAGTACAACCGGGAGGACGAACACCGGGGAGCTGTTTTTT.

V and J are TRBV30 and TRBJ2-1; TRBD1 matches 9 bases. Germline lookup yields CDR1 GTSNPN and CDR2 SVGIG (reference sequence). V was clipped by 3 bases and J by 13 bases; unmatched bases: 7. The CDR3 consists of 12 residues. For the CDR3, the DNA is TGTGCCTGGAGATGGGGACAGGGTTCCCAGTTCTTC. Its translation is CAWRWGQGSQFF.

The J gene is TRBJ2-2, the V gene TRBV6-1; D may be TRBD1 or TRBD2 (6 bases each). Per germline, CDR1 MNHNS and CDR2 SASEGT. V was cut by 6 bases and J by 3 bases, with 14 bases left in between. The CDR3 contains 15 residues. The DNA of the CDR3 is TGTGCCAGCAGCCGACAGGAGGGGGACACCGGGGAGCTGTTTTTT. Residues: CASSRQEGDTGELFF.

This clonotype rates as medium-sized. The chain joins TRBV12-3 or TRBV12-4 to TRBJ2-2; D is unclear. This CDR3 contains 16 residues. V gave up 6 bases and J gave up 0 bases, with 14 bases separating them. The CDR3 DNA sequence: TGTGCCAGCAGCCCCGAGAGACGGACGAACACCGGGGAGCTGTTTTTT. The encoded protein is CASSPERRTNTGELFF.

This clonotype counts as medium-sized. The chain joins TRBV29-1 to TRBJ2-1, with D perhaps matching TRBD2 (5 bases). This CDR3 is built from 10 residues. Germline lookup yields CDR1 SQVTM and CDR2 ANQGSEA. The germline V and J ends were trimmed by 4 bases and 7 bases, with 5 bases remaining between them. This CDR3 is CSVAGNEQFF. The CDR3 nucleotides are TGCAGCGTTGCGGGGAATGAGCAGTTCTTC.

CDR3 DNA: TGCAGCGTTGTCTTAGCGGGAGGGGCCCACACCGGGGAGCTGTTTTTT. Its translation: CSVVLAGGAHTGELFF. This sequence joins TRBV29-1 and TRBJ2-2, with 11 bases lining up with TRBD2. This CDR3 is 16 amino acids long. The germline gives CDR1 SQVTM, CDR2 ANQGSEA. The V and J ends lost 4 bases and 3 bases, in that order; junction bases with no gene match: 7.

Comment on this clonotype: Since a much larger clone is just one base distant, this may be a read error. The gene calls are TRBV19 and TRBJ2-1; possibly TRBD2 for D (7 bases). Looked up from germline, CDR1 is LNHDA and CDR2 is SQIVND (reference sequence). The CDR3 sequence is 15 residues long. V lost 4 bases and J lost 9, with 19 bases in between. The CDR3 sequence is CASSTGGGRKSEQFF. In nucleotides, the CDR3 is TGTGCCAGTAGTACGGGGGGCGGGAGAAAGAGTGAGCAGTTCTTC.

This sequence joins TRBV19 and TRBJ1-4, with D unclear. Germline assignment: CDR1 LNHDA and CDR2 SQIVND (reference sequence). CDR3 length: 14 residues. Trimming left V 4 bases short and J 0 bases short, with 6 bases between. CDR3: CASSSRTTNEKLFF. The CDR3 bases are TGTGCCAGTAGTAGCAGGACAACTAATGAAAAACTGTTTTTT.

This clonotype has at least ten counts. The rearrangement links TRBV29-1 to TRBJ1-5, with D possibly being TRBD1 (5 bases). This CDR3 is built from 13 residues. The germline V and J ends were trimmed by 4 bases and 3 bases, with 10 bases remaining between them. Germline CDR1 reads SQVTM; CDR2 reads ANQGSEA. The DNA for the CDR3 is TGCAGCGTTGTGGCAGGGCTCAATCAGCCCCAGCATTTT. Residues: CSVVAGLNQPQHF.

By share, this clonotype ranks as hyperexpanded (1% or more). The V and J genes are TRBV19 and TRBJ2-1; D possibly corresponds to TRBD1 (6 bases). CDR1 LNHDA and CDR2 SQIVND come from the germline V gene (reference sequence). V was clipped by 8 bases and J by 7 bases, with 18 bases between them. The CDR3 contains 14 residues. This CDR3 is CASQGLVDENEQFF. The CDR3 DNA reads as TGTGCCAGTCAGGGGCTAGTGGATGAGAATGAGCAGTTCTTC.

The gene calls are TRBV19 and TRBJ1-3, with unresolved D. CDR1 is LNHDA, CDR2 SQIVND, per germline (reference sequence). The V end was cut by 10 bases, the J end by 1 base, with 11 bases between. The CDR3 totals 13 residues. As DNA, the CDR3 is TGTGCCACCCCAAAGCCTTCTGGAAACACCATATATTTT. As protein: CATPKPSGNTIYF.

The chain recombines TRBV6-5 with TRBJ2-3, with 10 nucleotides matching TRBD2. CDR3 length: 17 amino acids. Germline CDR1 MNHEY, CDR2 SVGAGI. The ends lost 0 bases at V and 3 bases at J; junction bases unmatched: 6. CDR3 coding DNA: TGTGCCAGCAGTTACTCTAGAGCGGGAGGGCGGACAGATACGCAGTATTTT. Its translation: CASSYSRAGGRTDTQYF.

The chain links TRBV19 to TRBJ2-7; possible D gene TRBD1, 6 bases. There are 16 residues in the CDR3. V was pared by 3 bases and J by 2 bases, with 17 bases between. In germline, CDR1 is LNHDA, CDR2 SQIVND (reference sequence). The CDR3 DNA reads TGTGCCAGTAGTATTTTTCCGGACAGCCCTACCTACGAGCAGTACTTC. It translates to CASSIFPDSPTYEQYF.

This chain uses TRBV6-2 or TRBV6-3 with TRBJ2-3; the D gene could be TRBD1 or TRBD2 (6 bases each). Deletions cut 2 bases from V and 0 bases from J, with 15 bases between. The germline V gene has CDR1 MNHEY and CDR2 SVGEGT. The CDR3 extends over 17 amino acids. In DNA, the CDR3 is TGTGCCAGCAGTTACACGGCGGGACAACCCAGCACAGATACGCAGTATTTT. It encodes CASSYTAGQPSTDTQYF.

The chain recombines TRBV6-5 with TRBJ1-2, with D unclear. Germline assignment: CDR1 MNHEY and CDR2 SVGAGI. V was cut by 4 bases and J by 5 bases, with 20 bases left in between. The CDR3 runs to 16 residues. CDR3 nucleotide sequence: TGTGCCAGCAGTTCCGACCTACTTCCCCATGGTTATGGCTACACCTTC. Protein sequence: CASSSDLLPHGYGYTF.

This clonotype was counted a few times. The rearrangement links TRBV20-1 to TRBJ1-1, with D hard to call. Germline V gives CDR1 DFQATT, CDR2 SNEGSKA (reference sequence). The CDR3 is 11 amino acids. V lost 2 bases and J lost 3, with 4 bases in between. The CDR3 nucleotides are TGCAGTGCTAGAACGGACACTGAAGCTTTCTTT. This codes for CSARTDTEAFF.

The chain links TRBV27 to TRBJ1-2; D gene ambiguous. V was trimmed by 6 bases and J by 4 bases, leaving 15 bases between them. The CDR3 is 14 amino acids. Per germline, CDR1 MNHEY and CDR2 SMNVEV (reference sequence). The CDR3 bases are TGTGCCAGCAGCCGACGGTCCCTCGGCTATGGCTACACCTTC. As protein: CASSRRSLGYGYTF.

The rearrangement uses TRBV6-6 and TRBJ1-4, with TRBD1 matching over 7 bases. J lost 6 bases, V lost 8 bases, and 9 bases had no gene match. This CDR3 contains 14 residues. Looked up from germline, CDR1 is MNHNY and CDR2 is SVGAGI (reference sequence). CDR3 residues: CASELGGGHEKLFF. The CDR3 region has the DNA TGTGCCAGCGAACTAGGGGGCGGGCATGAAAAACTGTTTTTT.

The chain couples TRBV7-2 to TRBJ1-2; D is possibly TRBD1 (5 bases). Germline assignment: CDR1 SGHTA and CDR2 FQGNSA. The V gene lost 1 base and the J gene lost 8 bases, with 8 bases spanning the gap. This CDR3 comprises 12 residues. CDR3 protein: CASSLVQGGYTF. The CDR3 coding sequence is TGTGCCAGCAGCTTAGTTCAGGGCGGCTACACCTTC. Full variable domain (outside the CDR3, taken from reference TRBV7-2 and TRBJ1-2): GAGVSQSPSNKVTEKGKDVELRCDPISGHTALYWYRQSLGQGLEFLIYFQGNSAPDKSGLPSDRFSAERTGGSVSTLTIQRTQQEDSAVYLCASSLVQGGYTFGSGTRLTVV.

In its sample, this clonotype was seen a few times. This sequence joins TRBV12-3 or TRBV12-4 and TRBJ2-5, with 14 bases fitting TRBD2. The ends lost 4 bases at V and 4 bases at J; junction bases unmatched: 5. The CDR3 consists of 16 residues. This CDR3 reads CASSSYGTSGRETQYF. The CDR3 region has the DNA TGTGCCAGCAGTTCCTACGGGACTAGCGGGAGAGAGACCCAGTACTTC.

V gene TRBV30 combines with J gene TRBJ1-5, with a tentative D call TRBD1 (5 bases). The CDR3 covers 15 residues. Trimming pared 2 bases from V and 0 bases from J, leaving 11 bases between. Per germline, CDR1 GTSNPN and CDR2 SVGIG (reference sequence). The CDR3 nucleotides are TGTGCCTGGAGTCCAGGGATCTATAGCAATCAGCCCCAGCATTTT. Translating it yields CAWSPGIYSNQPQHF.

J is TRBJ2-5 and V is TRBV7-2, with 12 bases identical to TRBD2. Germline CDR1 and CDR2: SGHTA and FQGNSA. The CDR3 contains 14 residues. J lost 7 bases, V lost 5 bases, and 5 bases had no gene match. The CDR3, as DNA: TGTGCCAGCAGCCCCTCTAGCGGGGGGGGGACCCAGTACTTC. Its translation is CASSPSSGGGTQYF.

The CDR3 reads CATSDSGTGYWEQYF. The CDR3 bases are TGTGCCACCAGTGATTCCGGGACAGGGTACTGGGAGCAGTACTTC. The chain recombines TRBV24-1 with TRBJ2-7, with 9 bases lining up with TRBD1. This CDR3 spans 15 amino acids. Germline V gene lookup returns CDR1 KGHDR and CDR2 SFDVKD. The junction had 8 bases not matched to a gene; V was cut back by 2 bases and J by 7 bases.